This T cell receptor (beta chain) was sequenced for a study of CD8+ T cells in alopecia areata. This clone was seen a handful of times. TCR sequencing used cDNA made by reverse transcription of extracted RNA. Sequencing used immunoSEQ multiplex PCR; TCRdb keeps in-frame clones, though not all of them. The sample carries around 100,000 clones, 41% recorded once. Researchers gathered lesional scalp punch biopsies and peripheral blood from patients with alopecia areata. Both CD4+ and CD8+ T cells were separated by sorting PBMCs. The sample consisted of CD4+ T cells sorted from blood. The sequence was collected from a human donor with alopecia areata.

The chain's CDR3 is CASSRARGETQYF. DNA of the CDR3: TGCGCCAGCAGCCGAGCAAGGGGAGAGACCCAGTACTTC. The chain combines TRBV4-1 with TRBJ2-5; D may be TRBD1 (5 bases). V lost 4 bases and J lost 4, with 10 bases in between. Germline CDR1 is MGHRA and CDR2 is YSYEKL. The CDR3 sequence is 13 residues long.